Below are 2 T cell receptor beta chains sequenced from a single sample in a study of blood T cell repertoires in COVID-19. Profiling relied on immunoSEQ multiplex PCR, and the TCRdb table lists in-frame clones only, not all of them. The data contain 200,000 or so clones, under 85% of them singletons. The sample comprised peripheral blood. Receptors originate from a man aged 55 to 70 with active or convalescent COVID-19.

This sequence joins TRBV1 and TRBJ2-1; TRBD2 is taken as the D call from the table, unchecked against the DNA. TRBV1 is labeled a pseudogene. The CDR3 covers 16 residues. CDR3 DNA sequence: TGCACCAGCAGCCAAAAGGAGACTAGCGGGAGTTATGAGCAGTTCTTC. Residues: CTSSQKETSGSYEQFF.

This chain connects TRBV29-1 to TRBJ2-3, with TRBD2 matching over 7 bases. The V and J ends lost 7 bases and 8 bases, in that order; junction bases with no gene match: 15. There are 14 residues in the CDR3. Germline values: CDR1 SQVTM, CDR2 ANQGSEA. The CDR3 DNA sequence: TGCAGCGCTACGTCGAGGGGAGGGCAAGGTACGCAGTATTTT. Protein: CSATSRGGQGTQYF.